This TCR beta chain was profiled in a study of neurological immune-mediated disorders (dated by TCRdb to the late 2010s). With regard to the full study: Of the 35 or so multiple sclerosis patients, about 31 had relapsing-remitting MS and 3 had secondary progressive MS. Peripheral blood TCR-beta repertoires from HTLV-I-associated myelopathy (HAM/TSP) patients, multiple sclerosis patients and healthy controls were compared by UMI-based sequencing. The 90 to 110 TCR-beta libraries included longitudinal samples, technical triplicates and paired sorted CD4+ and CD8+ T-cell subsets alongside PBMC samples. The cohort was made up of some 70 subjects, consisting of about 15 HAM/TSP patients, around 35 multiple sclerosis patients and around 20 healthy controls. Findings and caveats that apply to the study as a whole: Repertoires from 18 of 34 MS patients were grouped by phylogenetic analysis into a cluster of related CDR3 sequences, suggesting a possible repertoire-level signature. The MS cluster was not associated with any clinical or MRI features, and the authors stated that larger cohorts are needed. No identical CDR3 amino acid sequences were shared among expanded clones across subjects, suggesting private TCR-beta repertoires in all groups. TCR clonal expansion was highest in HAM/TSP patients and lowest in MS patients, with MS patients falling below even healthy controls.

The germline V gene sets CDR1 to MDHEN and CDR2 to SYDVKM. Its CDR3 holds 11 amino acids, cysteine through phenylalanine. Only the CDR3 part of the read is kept: 33 bases, read in frame from the first base. The V end loses 2 bases and the J end loses 6 bases, and a stretch of 4 bases separates them. This clonotype was seen more than once but under ten times. The clone's antigen remains unknown. Base qualities are not at hand, and no much larger clone is one base apart. cDNA was synthesized by template-switch 5'RACE using a primer carrying a 10-nucleotide random unique molecular identifier by which each TCR transcript was tagged. Every sequencing run covered 15-18 subjects and yielded more than 170 million TCR-beta sequences. Total RNA was extracted with the RNeasy kit. Using the KAPA Real-time Library Amplification kit, TCR-beta VDJ regions were amplified with primers for the TCR constant region and the 5'RACE anchor. Sample indexes and Illumina adaptors were added in a first PCR, after which library yield was increased in a second PCR. After purification with Ampure beads, the TCR product of roughly 650 bp was size-selected on a 2% E-gel SizeSelection system. Before pooling, libraries had their quality checked on a Bioanalyzer, their concentration measured with Qubit, and their quantity determined with the Kapa Library Quantification kit. Libraries were sequenced paired-end 2 x 150 bp on an Illumina HiSeq 2500. To increase sequence diversity, roughly 24-32% phiX was spiked into each library pool. The source study handled its data this way. The quality-filtered reads were processed with the UMI-based MiGEC pipeline, whose error correction step removed more than 85% of the raw TCR sequences. IMGT germline references were used for aligning VDJ genes, and each clonotype was defined as a unique CDR3 amino acid sequence together with its V-J genes. Clonal expansion, Shannon diversity and CDR3 relatedness were evaluated with VDJtools (CalcPairwiseDistances, ClusterSamples), while phylogenetic trees were built in CLCbio workbench. Expanded clones were defined as having at least 8 unique UMIs, based on coefficient-of-variation modelling across technical triplicates. The public sequencing data were trimmed at Q25 with fastp and processed into clonotypes with MiXCR by TCRdb, which kept only in-frame beta chains. For every CDR3 protein sequence, its rows merge into one entry that carries the most common genes and DNA. V and J calls and clone size were set by TCRdb, not the authors. In this sample the table shows 70,000 or so distinct CDR3 sequences, roughly 5.5% of which occur a single time. The ten top clones hold roughly 2.8% of the sample.

Libraries from unsorted PBMCs were made from 2 million PBMCs kept in RNAlater at -80 degrees C until RNA extraction. Multiple sclerosis patients were enrolled in a US clinical protocol under which disease progression was evaluated by magnetic resonance imaging. Peripheral blood underwent Ficoll-Hypaque density gradient centrifugation to isolate PBMCs, which were then cryopreserved in liquid nitrogen. Sequencing was performed on PBMCs. The chain employs TRBV28 and TRBJ1-1; too little of a D gene remains to name it. This receptor was identified in a woman aged 25 to 39 with multiple sclerosis. The base sequence is TGTGCCAGCAGTTTACCTCCTGAAGCTTTCTTT. Translated, it reads CASSLPPEAFF.